This T cell receptor beta chain was observed in a study of control samples from healthy donors and cancer patients. CDR1 is SEHNR and CDR2 is FQNEAQ in the germline V gene (reference sequence). This CDR3 spans 16 amino acids. The ends lost 5 bases at V and 5 bases at J; junction bases unmatched: 12. Only in-frame clones appear in the TCRdb table, and some are missing; sequencing was by immunoSEQ multiplex PCR. The data contain roughly 160,000 clones, approximately 94% of them singletons. The rearrangement joins TRBV7-9 to TRBJ2-5; 9 bases agree with TRBD2. Sequenced: PBMCs. The TCR comes from a man between 60 and 75 years old with colorectal cancer. The CDR3 reads CASSAKLAGAEETQYF. Here the CDR3 DNA reads TGTGCCAGCAGCGCCAAACTAGCGGGTGCGGAGGAGACCCAGTACTTC.